The T cell receptor (beta chain) under discussion was sequenced for a study of T cells in Graves' hyperthyroidism and ophthalmopathy. Study findings and constraints: Most expanded thyroid clonotypes above 0.001 also appeared in blood.

Lactation, pregnancy, other autoimmune disease or uncontrolled infection led to exclusion of patients. Diagnostic decisions used clinical symptoms, serum thyroxine and TRAb, thyroid ultrasound and orbital computed tomography. This CDR3 has 13 amino acids. Germline assignment: CDR1 SGHRS and CDR2 YFSETQ. This clonotype showed up many times. As yet, its antigen is unknown. Germline and junction disagree at one end, which may indicate a read error. The investigators amplified TCR beta CDR3 regions from RNA transcripts. First-round RT-PCR of the TCR CDR3 relied on the HTBI primer set. TCRdb called the multiplex PCR reads again in MiXCR, with one record for every CDR3 protein. The sample records roughly 500,000 distinct CDR3 sequences, roughly 50% being singletons.

The receptor was isolated from an adult woman with Graves' disease, either hyperthyroidism or ophthalmopathy (not recorded which). The sequencing input was peripheral blood or thyroid tissue (not recorded which). The chain employs TRBV5-1 and TRBJ1-1, with no clear D. CDR3 in amino acids: CASSLGRNTEAFF. The CDR3 bases are TGTGCCAGCAGCTTAGGCCGGAACACTGAAGCTTTCTTT.